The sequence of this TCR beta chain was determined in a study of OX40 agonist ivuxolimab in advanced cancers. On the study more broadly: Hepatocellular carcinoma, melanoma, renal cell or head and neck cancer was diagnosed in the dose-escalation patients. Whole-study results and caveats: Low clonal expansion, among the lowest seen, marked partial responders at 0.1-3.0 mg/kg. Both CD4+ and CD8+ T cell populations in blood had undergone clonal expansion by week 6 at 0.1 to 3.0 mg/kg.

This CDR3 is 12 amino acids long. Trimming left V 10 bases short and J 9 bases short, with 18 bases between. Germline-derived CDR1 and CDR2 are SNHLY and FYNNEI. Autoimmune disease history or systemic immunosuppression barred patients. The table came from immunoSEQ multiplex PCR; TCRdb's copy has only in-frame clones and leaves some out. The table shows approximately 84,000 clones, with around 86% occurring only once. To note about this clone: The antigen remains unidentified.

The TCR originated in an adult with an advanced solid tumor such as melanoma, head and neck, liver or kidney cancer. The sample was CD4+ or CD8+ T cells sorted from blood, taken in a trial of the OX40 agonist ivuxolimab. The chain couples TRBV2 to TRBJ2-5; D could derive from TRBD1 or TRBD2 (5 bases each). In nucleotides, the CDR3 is TGTGCCACGGACTCGAAGATAGGGGCCCAGTACTTC. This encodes CATDSKIGAQYF.